The 32 T cell receptor beta chains reported below all come from one sample, sequenced in a study of regulatory T cells in long-lasting Graves disease. Time point indicated: newly diagnosed GD, antithyroid drugs for less than 3 months. After RNA was extracted from PBMCs, the TCR library was made from it. Arm-PCR of CDR3 regions with iRepertoire HTBI primers generated TCR beta libraries. TCRdb called the multiplex PCR reads again in MiXCR, with one record for every CDR3 protein. The sample consists of around 400,000 distinct CDR3 sequences, roughly 16% of them appearing once. Sample: peripheral blood mononuclear cells (PBMCs), taken at new diagnosis, from a patient treated with antithyroid drugs. These receptor sequences come from a female donor with Graves disease.

This clonotype came up many times. This rearrangement joins TRBV5-1 to TRBJ2-2; unclear D gene. The CDR3 extends over 14 amino acids. The germline CDR1 and CDR2 sequences are SGHRS and YFSETQ. V lost 0 bases to trimming and J lost 6 bases, with 9 bases between them. The CDR3 spells CASSLDAAAGELFF. The CDR3 DNA sequence: TGCGCCAGCAGCTTGGACGCGGCGGCCGGGGAGCTGTTTTTT.

The gene calls are TRBV4-1 and TRBJ2-4; D is unresolved. With 4 bases removed from V and 5 bases from J, the gap between germline ends came to 12 bases. The CDR3 sequence is 14 residues long. CDR1 is MGHRA, CDR2 YSYEKL, per germline. The CDR3 loop reads CASSLRFTENIQYF. CDR3 DNA: TGCGCCAGCAGCCTCAGATTTACAGAAAACATTCAGTACTTC.

The chain uses TRBV7-2 and TRBJ1-1; the D is unclear. Germline values: CDR1 SGHTA, CDR2 FQGNSA. The CDR3 length is 13 residues. V was clipped by 5 bases and J by 5 bases, with 12 bases between them. CDR3 sequence reads: CASSPAIRTEAFF. The CDR3, as DNA: TGTGCCAGCAGCCCCGCTATCAGGACTGAAGCTTTCTTT.

The chain has TRBV6-9 and TRBJ1-2, with unresolved D. The CDR3 covers 14 residues. The germline CDR1 and CDR2 sequences are MNHGY and SVAAGI. Trimming took 3 bases from V and 6 from J, leaving 14 bases between them. The CDR3 reads CASSYGRDTNGYTF. CDR3 nucleotide sequence: TGTGCCAGCAGTTACGGGAGGGATACAAATGGCTACACCTTC.

This clonotype is a singleton in its sample. A much larger clone sits a single nucleotide away, making a read error possible. The J gene is TRBJ2-2, the V gene TRBV24-1, with no clear D. The germline V and J ends were trimmed by 3 bases and 3 bases, with 7 bases remaining between them. This CDR3 region has 14 residues. CDR1 KGHDR and CDR2 SFDVKD come from the germline V gene. CDR3 DNA sequence: TGTGCCACCAGTGATATGCCGGACACCGGGGAGCTGTTTTTT. Its translation: CATSDMPDTGELFF.

This clonotype was picked up many times. This rearrangement joins TRBV29-1 to TRBJ2-1, with D possibly called TRBD1 or TRBD2 (5 bases each). V lost 6 bases and J 9 bases, leaving 21 bases between the germline ends. Germline V lookup: CDR1 SQVTM, CDR2 ANQGSEA. The CDR3 has 14 residues. Written as DNA, the CDR3 is TGCAGCGTGGGGGAACGCGCATCGGTTGCTGAGCAGTTCTTC. Protein sequence: CSVGERASVAEQFF.

This clonotype was recorded a few times. V and J are TRBV4-1 and TRBJ1-4; 11 nucleotides agree with TRBD1. With 3 bases clipped from V and 5 bases from J, the junction kept 5 bases outside the gene matches. The germline gives CDR1 MGHRA, CDR2 YSYEKL. The CDR3 has 16 amino acids. The CDR3 sequence: CASSQPGQGANEKLFF. The DNA of the CDR3 is TGCGCCAGCAGCCAGCCCGGACAGGGGGCGAATGAAAAACTGTTTTTT.

For this clonotype: This sequence may be a read error, since a much larger clone differs from it by one base. This rearrangement joins TRBV12-3 or TRBV12-4 to TRBJ2-7, with D perhaps given as TRBD1 or TRBD2 (6 bases each). The CDR3 runs 15 residues. With 5 bases removed from V and 3 bases from J, the gap between germline ends came to 17 bases. The DNA of the CDR3 is TGTGCCAGCAGTCCGAGCAGGGGACTCCGCTACGAGCAGTACTTC. Translation gives CASSPSRGLRYEQYF.

This clonotype has ten or more counts. This chain joins TRBV28 and TRBJ2-1; 13 bases are shared with TRBD2. The CDR3 covers 17 residues. Germline-derived CDR1 and CDR2 are MDHEN and SYDVKM. V dropped 7 bases and J dropped 0; count of bases not matched to a gene: 6. DNA for the CDR3: TGTGCCAGCATTGGTCGACTAGCGGGAGGCTCCTACAATGAGCAGTTCTTC. This gives the protein CASIGRLAGGSYNEQFF.

This clonotype was counted ten times or more. This chain connects TRBV7-2 to TRBJ2-3, with D possibly TRBD1 on 5 matching bases. The CDR3 loop spans 15 amino acids. Germline V CDR1 and CDR2: SGHTA, FQGNSA. V was pared by 5 bases and J by 2 bases, with 14 bases between. In DNA, the CDR3 is TGTGCCAGCAGCCCCCAGGCAGGGAACACAGATACGCAGTATTTT. This gives the protein CASSPQAGNTDTQYF.

This clonotype was detected many times. The rearrangement uses TRBV7-2 and TRBJ1-3; tentatively, D is TRBD1 (5 bases). There are 16 residues in the CDR3. The V and J ends lost 6 bases and 1 base respectively, with 16 bases between them. Germline V gene data show CDR1 as SGHTA and CDR2 as FQGNSA. The CDR3 DNA reads as TGTGCCAGCAGTCGCCTTACTGGGGGGTCTGGAAACACCATATATTTT. Protein product: CASSRLTGGSGNTIYF.

This clonotype was found many times. V and J are TRBV7-9 and TRBJ2-3; the match to TRBD2 covers 7 bases. The ends lost 4 bases at V and 2 bases at J; junction bases unmatched: 6. Per the germline V gene, CDR1 is SEHNR and CDR2 is FQNEAQ (reference sequence). The CDR3 runs 15 residues. CDR3 sequence (DNA): TGTGCCAGCAGCTCACGGACTAGTCCCACAGATACGCAGTATTTT. It encodes CASSSRTSPTDTQYF.

The V and J genes are TRBV11-2 and TRBJ1-2; perhaps TRBD1 as D (5 bases). The CDR3 totals 16 residues. V was pared by 0 bases and J by 4 bases, with 15 bases between. Germline V gives CDR1 SGHAT, CDR2 FQNNGV. The CDR3 nucleotides are TGTGCCAGCAGCTTAGATATGAGACAGACTACCTATGGCTACACCTTC. Translating gives CASSLDMRQTTYGYTF.

This clonotype came up many times. The chain couples TRBV14 to TRBJ2-6; maybe TRBD1 (5 bases). The CDR3 totals 15 residues. Trimming took off 4 bases at V and 2 bases at J, with 9 bases between the two ends. The germline gives CDR1 SGHDN, CDR2 FVKESK. Here the CDR3 reads CASSLPGTGANVLTF. The CDR3 DNA reads TGTGCCAGCAGCCTTCCAGGGACTGGGGCCAACGTCCTGACTTTC.

In this sample, this clonotype turned up many times. The CDR3 carries no conserved terminal phenylalanine or tryptophan, so it likely arises from a read error. The DNA is left out, because the CDR3 cannot be placed on it with certainty; the CDR3 is given as TCRdb lists it. The rearrangement links TRBV20-1 to TRBJ1-2; the table assigns TRBD1, which was not confirmed against the DNA. The germline CDR1 and CDR2 sequences are DFQATT and SNEGSKA (reference sequence). The CDR3 has 11 amino acids, counting both end residues. CDR3 protein: CSARNRASAKV.

This clonotype was observed many times. This sequence joins TRBV12-3 or TRBV12-4 and TRBJ1-2; D might be TRBD1 (6 bases). The CDR3 totals 15 residues. V lost 6 bases to trimming and J lost 6 bases, with 20 bases between them. This CDR3 is CASSTVSGDYDGYTF. CDR3 nucleotide sequence: TGTGCCAGCAGCACCGTTTCAGGGGACTACGATGGCTACACCTTC.

The J gene is TRBJ1-2, the V gene TRBV5-5; TRBD1 aligns across 7 bases. Trimming cost V 5 bases and J 8 bases; bases outside gene matches: 9. The germline CDR1 and CDR2 sequences are SGHKS and YYEKEE (reference sequence). CDR3 size: 13 residues. In DNA, the CDR3 is TGTGCCAGCAGACCGACAGGGTCGTTGGGCTACACCTTC. Protein sequence: CASRPTGSLGYTF.

This clonotype showed up many times. The V call is TRBV29-1, the J call TRBJ2-1, with D maybe TRBD2 (6 bases). From germline, CDR1 is SQVTM and CDR2 ANQGSEA. The CDR3 contains 15 residues. The V and J ends lost 0 bases and 3 bases respectively, with 12 bases between them. CDR3 loop: CSVEEGLAFYNEQFF. CDR3 nucleotide sequence: TGCAGCGTTGAAGAAGGCCTAGCGTTCTACAATGAGCAGTTCTTC.

This clonotype was detected many times. J is TRBJ1-1 and V is TRBV7-6; 8 nucleotides match TRBD1. The CDR3 length is 19 residues. Per the germline V gene, CDR1 is SGHVS and CDR2 is FNYEAQ. The trim removed 0 bases at V and 2 bases at J, leaving 14 bases unmatched. The CDR3 is CASSLALRQGARSNTEAFF. CDR3 nucleotide sequence: TGTGCCAGCAGCTTAGCGCTTCGGCAGGGGGCGAGGAGTAACACTGAAGCTTTCTTT. Filled out from reference TRBV7-6 and TRBJ1-1, the complete variable domain reads GAGVSQSPRYKVTKRGQDVALRCDPISGHVSLYWYRQALGQGPEFLTYFNYEAQQDKSGLPNDRFSAERPEGSISTLTIQRTEQRDSAMYRCASSLALRQGARSNTEAFFGQGTRLTVV.

This clonotype was counted ten times or more. The chain is built from TRBV11-2 and TRBJ1-5; D ambiguous. Trimming shortened V by 0 bases and J by 7 bases, and 7 bases separated the two germline ends. CDR3 length: 13 residues. Germline CDR1 is SGHAT and CDR2 is FQNNGV. The CDR3 loop is CASSLDQHQPQHF. As DNA, the CDR3 is TGTGCCAGCAGCTTAGATCAGCACCAGCCCCAGCATTTT.

This clonotype was seen ten or more times. CDR3 sequence reads: CSVRSGEGDYGYTF. Written as DNA, the CDR3 is TGCAGCGTTCGTTCAGGGGAGGGGGACTATGGCTACACCTTC. V is TRBV29-1 and J is TRBJ1-2; tentatively, D is TRBD1 (6 bases). Germline V lookup: CDR1 SQVTM, CDR2 ANQGSEA. The CDR3 runs to 14 residues. V was pared by 5 bases and J by 3 bases, with 16 bases between.

The table lists this clonotype with many counts. The J gene is TRBJ2-3, the V gene TRBV12-5, with 7 bases matching TRBD2. The CDR3 is 17 amino acids. Trimming removed 3 bases from V and 1 base from J; junction bases left unmatched: 10. Germline CDR1 is LGHNT and CDR2 is FRNRAP. The CDR3 DNA reads as TGTGCTAGTGGTTTCGGGGGTCTAGCGGAAGGCACAGATACGCAGTATTTT. Amino acid sequence: CASGFGGLAEGTDTQYF.

This clonotype was observed at least ten times. The chain carries TRBV29-1 and TRBJ2-3; D is possibly TRBD2 (6 bases). Germline-derived CDR1 and CDR2 are SQVTM and ANQGSEA. V was shortened by 4 bases and J by 10 bases, with 24 bases between the two germline ends. CDR3 length: 15 amino acids. CDR3 bases: TGCAGCGTTGTGGGGACCGCCGCTGGGGTAGCGGCGCAGTATTTT. Translating gives CSVVGTAAGVAAQYF.

This clonotype was recorded at least ten times. The V call is TRBV30, the J call TRBJ2-7; D could derive from TRBD1 or TRBD2 (6 bases each). The V end lost 2 bases, the J end lost 4 bases, and 15 bases lay between the germline ends. The CDR3 consists of 14 residues. Germline V gene sequence: CDR1 GTSNPN, CDR2 SVGIG (reference sequence). CDR3 sequence reads: CAWSTTGTYYEQYF. CDR3 bases: TGTGCCTGGAGTACCACAGGGACTTATTACGAGCAGTACTTC.

This clonotype was observed many times. The rearrangement joins TRBV12-3 or TRBV12-4 to TRBJ1-3, with 7 bases aligning to TRBD1. V lost 5 bases and J lost 3; bases outside the gene matches: 4. The CDR3 length is 14 residues. CDR3 residues: CASSQTGIGNTIYF. In DNA form, the CDR3 reads TGTGCCAGCAGTCAGACAGGGATTGGAAACACCATATATTTT.

This clonotype was counted ten times or more. V and J are TRBV20-1 and TRBJ1-2; D unresolved. Trimming left V 7 bases short and J 8 bases short, with 14 bases between. The CDR3 totals 11 residues. In germline, CDR1 is DFQATT, CDR2 SNEGSKA (reference sequence). The CDR3 DNA reads TGCAGTGTATTCGGTTCAGGCGGCTACACCTTC. This encodes CSVFGSGGYTF.

This clonotype was counted at least ten times. The chain links TRBV20-1 to TRBJ1-1, with a tentative D call TRBD1 (5 bases). The CDR3 consists of 13 residues. Trimming removed 6 bases from V and 1 base from J, with 12 bases in between. Germline V CDR1 and CDR2: DFQATT, SNEGSKA (reference sequence). DNA of the CDR3: TGCAGTGCGACGGACACATCGAACACTGAAGCTTTCTTT. It yields the protein CSATDTSNTEAFF.

This clonotype came up many times. V gene TRBV7-9 combines with J gene TRBJ1-2, with 11 bases identical to TRBD1. This CDR3 has 16 amino acids. Germline V lookup: CDR1 SEHNR, CDR2 FQNEAQ (reference sequence). Trimming removed 5 bases from V and 5 bases from J; junction bases left unmatched: 10. CDR3 in amino acids: CASSPTGTGGRYGYTF. CDR3 coding DNA: TGTGCCAGCAGCCCAACCGGGACAGGGGGTCGGTATGGCTACACCTTC.

This clonotype was detected many times. The V and J genes are TRBV7-2 and TRBJ2-7; the match to TRBD2 covers 8 bases. V shed 3 bases and J 4 bases; nucleotides not matched to a gene: 8. CDR3 length: 15 amino acids. Germline V lookup: CDR1 SGHTA, CDR2 FQGNSA. The CDR3 DNA reads as TGTGCCAGCAGCTTCGCCGGGAGGGGAGGTTACGAGCAGTACTTC. Protein: CASSFAGRGGYEQYF.

This clonotype was recorded many times. The V gene is TRBV20-1, the J gene TRBJ1-1; unclear D gene. The V end lost 4 bases, the J end lost 2 bases, and 14 bases lay between the germline ends. The CDR3 spans 14 residues. Per the germline V gene, CDR1 is DFQATT and CDR2 is SNEGSKA (reference sequence). The CDR3, as DNA: TGCAGTGCTACGCTACAGATAGATAACACTGAAGCTTTCTTT. This encodes CSATLQIDNTEAFF.

This clonotype has ten or more counts. The junction departs from germline at one end; a sequencing error may be responsible. The chain is built from TRBV5-1 and TRBJ2-7, with TRBD1 identical over 10 bases. CDR3 length equals 13 residues. Germline V gene lookup returns CDR1 SGHRS and CDR2 YFSETQ. The CDR3 loop is CASRGQGLYEQYF. The CDR3 nucleotides are TGTGCCAGCAGGGGACAGGGGCTCTACGAGCAGTACTTC. Using reference TRBV5-1 and TRBJ2-7 for the parts outside the CDR3, the full variable domain is KAGVTQTPRYLIKTRGQQVTLSCSPISGHRSVSWYQQTPGQGLQFLFEYFSETQRNKGNFPGRFSGRQFSNSRSEMNVSTLELGDSALYLCASRGQGLYEQYFGPGTRLTVT.

The sample holds many counts of this clonotype. The chain carries TRBV5-5 and TRBJ1-2; maybe TRBD1 (5 bases). CDR1 is SGHKS, CDR2 YYEKEE, per germline (reference sequence). V was shortened by 5 bases and J by 4 bases, with 9 bases between the two germline ends. The CDR3 covers 12 residues. The CDR3 region has the DNA TGTGCCAGCAGACGGGACGGCTATGGCTACACCTTC. Translated: CASRRDGYGYTF.